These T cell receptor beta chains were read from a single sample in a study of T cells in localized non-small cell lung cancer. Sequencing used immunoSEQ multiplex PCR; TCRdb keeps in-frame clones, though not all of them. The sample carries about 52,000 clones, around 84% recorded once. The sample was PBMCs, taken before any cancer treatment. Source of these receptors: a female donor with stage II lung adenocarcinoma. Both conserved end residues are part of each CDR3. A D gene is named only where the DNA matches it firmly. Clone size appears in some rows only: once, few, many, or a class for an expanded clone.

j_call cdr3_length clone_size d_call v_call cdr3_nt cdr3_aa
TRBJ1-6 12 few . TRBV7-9 TGTGCCAGCAGCTCTGAGGGGGCACCCCTCCACTTT CASSSEGAPLHF
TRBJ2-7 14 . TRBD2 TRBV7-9 TGTGCCAGCAGATCCGGGACTAGCGGGAACGAGCAGTACTTC CASRSGTSGNEQYF
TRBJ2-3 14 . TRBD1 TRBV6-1 TGTGCCAGCAGTTTAGGGGGCGAGACAGATACGCAGTATTTT CASSLGGETDTQYF
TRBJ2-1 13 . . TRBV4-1 TGCGCCAGCAGCCCGGAGCAAGGCAATGAGCAGTTCTTC CASSPEQGNEQFF
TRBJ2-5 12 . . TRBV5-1 TGCGCCAGCGGGCCGGCCGGGGGGACCCAGTACTTC CASGPAGGTQYF
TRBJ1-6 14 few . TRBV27 TGTGCCAGCAGTTTATCCAGGGTTTATTCACCCCTCCACTTT CASSLSRVYSPLHF
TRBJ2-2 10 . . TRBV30 TGTGCCTGGAGCAGCGGGGAGCTGTTTTTT CAWSSGELFF
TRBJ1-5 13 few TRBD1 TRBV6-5 TGTGCCAGCCGACAGGGGGACAATCAGCCCCAGCATTTT CASRQGDNQPQHF
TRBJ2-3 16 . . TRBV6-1 TGTGCCAGCAGTGTCATCCCCGTAGGGTTCACAGATACGCAGTATTTT CASSVIPVGFTDTQYF
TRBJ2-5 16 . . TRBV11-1 TGTGCCAGCAGCTTAAGGGCTAGCGCTTTCCAAGAGACCCAGTACTTC CASSLRASAFQETQYF
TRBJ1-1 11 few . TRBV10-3 TGTGCCATCAGTGGAGGAACTGAAGCTTTCTTT CAISGGTEAFF
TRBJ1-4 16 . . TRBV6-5 TGTGCCAGCAGTTACTCTTGGAAGAGGACTAATGAAAAACTGTTTTTT CASSYSWKRTNEKLFF
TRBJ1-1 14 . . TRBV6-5 TGTGCCAGCAGTTATATGGGGGGAAACACTGAAGCTTTCTTT CASSYMGGNTEAFF
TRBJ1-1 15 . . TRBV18 TGTGCCAGCTCACCAGCCCGGGGGGCCTTCACTGAAGCTTTCTTT CASSPARGAFTEAFF
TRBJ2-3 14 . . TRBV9 TGTGCCAGCAGCCCGTGGGGGTACACAGATACGCAGTATTTT CASSPWGYTDTQYF
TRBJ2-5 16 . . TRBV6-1 TGTGCCAGCAGTGAAGGGGCGGGGCGGGTTATGGAGACCCAGTACTTC CASSEGAGRVMETQYF
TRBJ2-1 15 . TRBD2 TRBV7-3 TGTGCCAGCAGCTTACAGGGACTAGGGGGCAATGAGCAGTTCTTC CASSLQGLGGNEQFF
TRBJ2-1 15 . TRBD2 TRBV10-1 TGCGCCAGCAGCCAAAGCGGGGGACTTTCCAATGAGCAGTTCTTC CASSQSGGLSNEQFF
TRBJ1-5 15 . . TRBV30 TGTGCCTGGACCCTCGAAGCAGGGACCAATCAGCCCCAGCATTTT CAWTLEAGTNQPQHF
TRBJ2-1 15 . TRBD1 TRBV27 TGTGCCAGCAGTTTAAGGACAGGTATTTTCGGTGAGCAGTTCTTC CASSLRTGIFGEQFF
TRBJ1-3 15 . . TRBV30 TGTGCCTGGAGTCCACACGGGACCTCTGGAAACACCATATATTTT CAWSPHGTSGNTIYF
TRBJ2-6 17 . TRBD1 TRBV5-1 TGCGCCAGCAGCAGGGGGGACAGGGAGTCTGGGGCCAACGTCCTGACTTTC CASSRGDRESGANVLTF
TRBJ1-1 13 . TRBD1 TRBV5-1 TGCGCCAGCAGCTTGGGCGGGACAGGCGAAGCTTTCTTT CASSLGGTGEAFF
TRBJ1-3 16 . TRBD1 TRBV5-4 TGTGCCAGCAGCTTCCGACAGGGCCTCTCTGGAAACACCATATATTTT CASSFRQGLSGNTIYF
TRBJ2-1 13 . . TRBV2 TGTGCCAGCAGCGGAGGACCTTACAATGAGCAGTTCTTC CASSGGPYNEQFF
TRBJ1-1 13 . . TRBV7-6 TGTGCCAGCAGGAGAGAGATGAACACTGAAGCTTTCTTT CASRREMNTEAFF
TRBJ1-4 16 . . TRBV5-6 TGTGCCAGCAGCATGGCCCCGGGGATTTCAAATGAAAAACTGTTTTTT CASSMAPGISNEKLFF
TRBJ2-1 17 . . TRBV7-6 TGTGCCAGCAGCTTAGCGCAAAAGGTCGAGTCGATCAATGAGCAGTTCTTC CASSLAQKVESINEQFF
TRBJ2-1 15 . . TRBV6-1 TGTGCCAGCGGGGGCGGGCGCGGGGGCTACAATGAGCAGTTCTTC CASGGGRGGYNEQFF